These 6 T cell receptor beta chains were sequenced from one sample in a study of shared clonotypes between healthy human individuals. Clones were sequenced by immunoSEQ multiplex PCR, and TCRdb holds only the in-frame ones, with some missing. The sample holds about 470,000 clones, roughly 77% seen once. Sequenced input: PBMCs. These receptors were obtained from a woman aged 35 to 49 in good health. Some clones in this sample may be carry-over from other donors' samples.

The V gene is TRBV7-8, the J gene TRBJ1-5, with D possibly matching TRBD1 (6 bases). In germline, CDR1 is SGHVS, CDR2 FQNEAQ. This CDR3 contains 16 residues. V lost 4 bases to trimming and J lost 5 bases, with 18 bases between them. The DNA for the CDR3 is TGTGCCAGCAGCTGGGGAACAGGGTTGGGAGATCAGCCCCAGCATTTT. The encoded protein is CASSWGTGLGDQPQHF.

The chain joins TRBV28 to TRBJ1-2, with a possible D match to TRBD1 (6 bases). CDR1 is MDHEN, CDR2 SYDVKM, per germline. Trimming removed 3 bases from V and 5 bases from J, with 13 bases in between. The CDR3 spans 14 residues. CDR3 in DNA: TGTGCCAGCAGTTTCTTGGGGGCTGGTTATGGCTACACCTTC. Its protein product is CASSFLGAGYGYTF.

This chain joins TRBV7-2 and TRBJ2-7, with TRBD2 matching over 7 bases. With V trimmed by 7 bases and J by 3 bases, 12 bases remained unmatched. CDR3 length equals 15 residues. The V gene's germline CDR1 is SGHTA and CDR2 FQGNSA. The CDR3: CASTPRRTSLYEQYF. In nucleotides, the CDR3 is TGTGCCAGCACCCCCAGGAGGACTAGTCTCTACGAGCAGTACTTC.

The chain couples TRBV7-9 to TRBJ2-2, with 7 bases fitting TRBD2. The CDR3 is 18 amino acids. V was clipped by 6 bases and J by 6 bases; unmatched bases: 19. Per germline, CDR1 SEHNR and CDR2 FQNEAQ (reference sequence). The CDR3 spells CASRTGPGTIRVAGELFF. In nucleotides, the CDR3 is TGTGCCAGCAGAACGGGACCCGGGACTATTAGGGTGGCCGGGGAGCTGTTTTTT. Supplemented by reference TRBV7-9 and TRBJ2-2, the full variable domain reads DTGVSQNPRHKITKRGQNVTFRCDPISEHNRLYWYRQTLGQGPEFLTYFQNEAQLEKSRLLSDRFSAERPKGSFSTLEIQRTEQGDSAMYLCASRTGPGTIRVAGELFFGEGSRLTVL.

The CDR3 DNA is TGTGCCATCGGCTCTAGGTCTTCTTACGAGCAGTACTTC. The encoded protein is CAIGSRSSYEQYF. This chain joins TRBV10-3 and TRBJ2-7, with D uncertain. V lost 8 bases and J 4 bases, leaving 15 bases between the germline ends. The CDR3 covers 13 residues. CDR1 is ENHRY and CDR2 is SYGVKD in the germline V gene.

The gene calls are TRBV5-1 and TRBJ2-5; TRBD1 is a possible D gene (7 bases). Trimming left V 7 bases short and J 3 bases short, with 16 bases between. This CDR3 has 14 residues. Germline-derived CDR1 and CDR2 are SGHRS and YFSETQ. CDR3 bases: TGCGCCAGCTCGCCAGGGGGAGGAGAAGAGACCCAGTACTTC. Its protein product is CASSPGGGEETQYF.